The table lists the clone carrying this T cell receptor beta chain with many counts. The antigen is not known. One end of the junction does not line up with germline, which may come from a read error. The CDR3 covers 16 residues. Germline assignment: CDR1 SGHAT and CDR2 FQNNGV. This specimen belongs to a study of beta chain features in type 1 diabetes. Each sorted population was over 95% pure. The investigators reverse transcribed all of the isolated RNA, so they sequenced expressed TCRB transcripts. Assay used: immunoSEQ multiplex PCR; TCRdb lists only in-frame clones, some missing. The data show over 600,000 clones, around 11% seen once. Findings and caveats of the study: The influence of HLA type on TCRB rearrangement stayed undetermined. Significant though moderate, a shortening of TCRB CDR3s appeared in all four CD4+ subsets of Type 1 diabetes patients. Short templates might get an advantage during PCR, and this would be equal in patients and controls. Type 1 diabetes patients had fewer VDJ junction insertions and more deletions.

The receptor's source is a man under 40 with type 1 diabetes. Sequencing input: naive CD4+ T cells from blood. V gene TRBV11-2 combines with J gene TRBJ1-4; the match to TRBD1 covers 11 bases. CDR3 amino acids: CASSPRQRGQGAPNSF. DNA for the CDR3: TGTGCCAGCAGCCCGCGTCAAAGAGGACAGGGGGCACCGAATTCGTTT. Full variable domain (rest looked up from reference TRBV11-2 and TRBJ1-4): EAGVAQSPRYKIIEKRQSVAFWCNPISGHATLYWYQQILGQGPKLLIQFQNNGVVDDSQLPKDRFSAERLKGVDSTLKIQPAKLEDSAVYLCASSPRQRGQGAPNSFGSGTQLSVL.